A selection of T cell receptor beta chains follows, all from one sample in a study of metastatic and nonmetastatic thyroid tumors. TCRdb reassembled clones from the PCR reads with MiXCR. The profile shows 20,000 or so clones, 12% of them singletons. Sequences were obtained from blood. The receptors come from a male donor with papillary thyroid cancer or a benign thyroid nodule (not recorded which). Some clones in this sample may be carry-over from other donors' samples. Each CDR3 is given with its conserved first and last residue. A clone size is listed for some rows: how often the clone was seen (once, few, many), or a class if it is expanded.

V | size | CDR3
TRBV12-3/TRBV12-4 | medium-sized | CASSFRLASETQYF
TRBV5-1 | many | CASSLVGAEDEQYF
TRBV9 | many | CASSSRGEQADTRYF
TRBV27 | medium-sized | CASSFEVYNEQFF
TRBV7-2 | many | CASSLAAVAGVADTQYF
TRBV11-3 | many | CASSPRGQGTDTQYF
TRBV6-1 | . | CASSTGATNTEAFF
TRBV4-1 | medium-sized | CASRAGGGEPGELFF
TRBV5-1 | many | CASGDLAGESDTQYF
TRBV6-5 | . | CASSYGDRGDGYTF
TRBV28 | many | CASRLTGQFSNQPQHF
TRBV6-5 | medium-sized | CASSYSPRTGNYGYTF
TRBV5-1 | many | CASSFSGSSYEQYF
TRBV6-6 | medium-sized | CASSYSVAGGWETQYF
TRBV12-3/TRBV12-4 | once | CASSLRQGPQGCANTGELFF
TRBV6-5 | many | CASSYTGGKPEAFF
TRBV28 | medium-sized | CASSRGGKSYEQFF
TRBV20-1 | . | CSATGVRNTEAFF
TRBV3-1 | many | CASSPIGGGEAFF
TRBV3-1 | many | CASSQGGAQIQETQYF
TRBV5-4 | many | CASSPWTEPSGYTF
TRBV10-2 | many | CASSVNLNTEAFF
TRBV10-2 | many | CASSESTQDSYSNQPQHF
TRBV7-9 | many | CASSPGRGRHGYTF
TRBV20-1 | many | CSANSERESPYNEQFF
TRBV7-3 | few | CASSPRTGSEQFF